This T cell receptor (beta chain) originates from a study of blood T cell repertoires in COVID-19. Study summary: T cells, B-cell-depleted T cells, or PBMCs supplied cDNA or gDNA.

A single count supports this clone. Enrollees, roughly 18 to 89 years old, lived in 24 US areas. Allocation to cohorts depended on clinical history reported by the participants. Authors' analysis steps: Using reference gene primer amplification, nucleated cell counts were estimated. TCRdb keeps only in-frame clones here, not all; method: immunoSEQ multiplex PCR. V, J and clone size were drawn from that table, and D and trimming were deduced from the DNA. Of approximately 240,000 clones listed, 80% to 90% are singletons. Germline CDR1 and CDR2: LGHDT and YNNKEL (reference sequence). CDR3 length equals 17 residues. V lost 1 base to trimming and J lost 3 bases, with 16 bases between them.

The sequence derives from a woman aged 18-29 years in a cohort exposed to, infected with or recovered from COVID-19 (not recorded which). J is TRBJ2-1 and V is TRBV3-1 (or the pseudogene TRBV3-2); weak D call: TRBD2 (5 bases). The sequencing sample was made of PBMCs or T cells enriched from blood (not recorded which). The CDR3 region has the DNA TGTGCCAGCAGCCAAGCGCTAGCAGATAGCCTCTACAATGAGCAGTTCTTC. Its protein product is CASSQALADSLYNEQFF.